The rows below give T cell receptor beta chains drawn from one sample of a study of CD8 T cells in Susac syndrome. TCRdb re-derived calls from the immunoSEQ multiplex PCR reads in MiXCR, one entry per CDR3 protein. The sample lists some 170,000 distinct CDR3 sequences, 93% occurring once. Input material: CD4+ T cells from PBMCs. These TCRs come from a human donor in good health. Both conserved end residues are part of each CDR3. The D gene is left open where the match is weak. Rows give clone size only sometimes, using once, few, many, or a class for an expanded clone.

d_gene,abundance,j_gene,len,v_gene,CDR3aa,CDR3nt
TRBD1,.,TRBJ2-2,15,TRBV15,CATSPDRGNTGELFF,TGTGCCACCAGCCCCGACAGGGGGAACACCGGGGAGCTGTTTTTT
.,.,TRBJ2-7,13,TRBV7-8,CASSLNSLREQYF,TGTGCCAGCAGCTTGAATAGTTTAAGAGAGCAGTACTTC
.,few,TRBJ1-2,15,TRBV23-1,CASSQISLQDHGYTF,TGCGCCAGCAGTCAAATCAGTCTGCAGGACCATGGCTACACCTTC
.,.,TRBJ1-2,13,TRBV12-3/TRBV12-4,CASSPGTSYGYTF,TGTGCCAGCAGTCCCGGGACTTCATATGGCTACACCTTC
.,.,TRBJ1-4,11,TRBV29-1,CWEGFMEKLFF,TGTTGGGAAGGATTTATGGAAAAACTGTTTTTT
.,.,TRBJ2-7,13,TRBV20-1,CSASGRYGNEQYF,TGCAGTGCTAGTGGACGCTATGGGAACGAGCAGTACTTC
TRBD2,.,TRBJ2-2,15,TRBV10-3,CAISESRGGPGELFF,TGTGCCATCAGTGAAAGTCGGGGGGGCCCCGGGGAGCTGTTTTTT
.,.,TRBJ2-5,14,TRBV29-1,CSAPDGQGQETQYF,TGCAGCGCCCCCGACGGGCAGGGCCAAGAGACCCAGTACTTC
.,.,TRBJ1-1,11,TRBV20-1,CSARFGGEAFF,TGCAGTGCTAGATTTGGTGGTGAAGCTTTCTTT
.,.,TRBJ2-7,13,TRBV7-2,CASSSRAYYEQYF,TGTGCCAGCAGCTCCCGGGCCTACTACGAGCAGTACTTC
.,once,TRBJ1-1,14,TRBV20-1,CSARDLRGNTEAFF,TGCAGTGCTAGAGATCTTAGGGGGAACACTGAAGCTTTCTTT
TRBD1,.,TRBJ2-1,16,TRBV18,CASSPPAGGKYNEQFF,TGTGCCAGCTCACCACCGGCAGGGGGCAAGTACAATGAGCAGTTCTTC
TRBD2,.,TRBJ2-7,18,TRBV4-2,CASSQDIGTSGSAYEQYF,TGTGCCAGCAGCCAAGATATTGGGACTAGCGGAAGTGCCTACGAGCAGTACTTC
.,.,TRBJ1-1,14,TRBV5-4,CASSLLTQNTEAFF,TGTGCCAGCAGCTTGTTGACTCAGAACACTGAAGCTTTCTTT
.,.,TRBJ2-7,12,TRBV6-1,CASKDSSYEQYF,TGTGCCAGCAAGGACAGCTCCTACGAGCAGTACTTC
TRBD2,.,TRBJ2-3,14,TRBV20-1,CSARGLAGGDTQYF,TGCAGTGCTAGAGGACTAGCGGGGGGAGATACGCAGTATTTT
.,.,TRBJ1-2,13,TRBV4-1,CASSQEKETGYTF,TGCGCCAGCAGCCAAGAGAAAGAGACAGGCTACACCTTC
.,.,TRBJ2-6,13,TRBV7-3,CASSLVGPNVLTF,TGTGCCAGCAGCTTAGTCGGCCCCAACGTCCTGACTTTC
TRBD2,.,TRBJ2-3,14,TRBV28,CASIGGERTDTQYF,TGTGCCAGCATTGGGGGGGAGCGCACAGATACGCAGTATTTT
.,.,TRBJ2-7,16,TRBV7-9,CASSLGGGRASYEQYF,TGTGCCAGCAGCTTAGGAGGGGGGCGCGCATCCTACGAGCAGTACTTC
TRBD1,.,TRBJ2-7,15,TRBV7-9,CASSRGGQGSYEQYF,TGTGCCAGCAGCCGAGGGGGACAGGGGTCCTACGAGCAGTACTTC
.,.,TRBJ1-5,12,TRBV6-1,CASSPDRYSGHF,TGTGCCAGCAGCCCCGACCGATATTCGGGGCATTTT
.,few,TRBJ2-5,15,TRBV14,CASSHIRTARETQYF,TGTGCCAGCAGCCATATTCGGACAGCCCGGGAGACCCAGTACTTC
.,.,TRBJ2-1,15,TRBV3-1,CASSQGGDPFNEQFF,TGTGCCAGCAGCCAAGGGGGCGACCCATTCAATGAGCAGTTCTTC